This T cell receptor (beta chain) was sequenced in a study of long-term antiretroviral therapy in people with HIV. The study's findings and limits: Dominating the repertoire at all time points were the clones that expanded before ART.

About this clone itself: The target antigen is unknown.

The run of the v3.0 immunoSEQ assay was at survey level. Per-sample TRB depth target: about 40,000-50,000 T-cell genomes. Produced via immunoSEQ multiplex PCR; TCRdb's table is partial and in-frame only. The data show over 15,000 clones, around 82% seen once. Trimming stripped 4 bases from V and 7 bases from J, with 18 bases between. This CDR3 has 16 amino acids. In germline, CDR1 is SGHRS, CDR2 YFSETQ. The V call is TRBV5-1, the J call TRBJ1-6; D is uncertain. The receptor's source is a man between 18 and 29 years old with HIV. The source material was unsorted PBMCs, sampled 0.1 years before starting antiretroviral therapy. CDR3 nucleotides: TGCGCCAGCAGCCATCGGGAGCCTCGTAAGAATTCACCCCTCCACTTT. It specifies CASSHREPRKNSPLHF.